This TCR beta chain comes out of a study of blood T cell repertoires in COVID-19. Looking at the study overall: PBMCs, B-cell-depleted T cells, or T cells provided the cDNA or gDNA that made up the material.

The length of the CDR3 is 14 residues. Trimming pared 1 base from V and 5 bases from J, leaving 11 bases between. Germline assignment: CDR1 SGHAT and CDR2 FQNNGV. Per the authors' pipeline: Nucleated cell number was recorded as an estimate derived from reference gene primer amplification. The protocol was immunoSEQ multiplex PCR, while the TCRdb copy is restricted to in-frame clones and leaves out a portion. The DNA gave D and trimming, while V, J and clone size come from that table. The sample gives about 300,000 clones, roughly 83% of which show up once; around 1.5% is in the top ten. This receptor was identified in a woman aged 45-65 years with acute or convalescent COVID-19. Sequenced material: peripheral blood. The gene calls are TRBV11-2 and TRBJ2-5, with D possibly TRBD2 on 6 matching bases. DNA of the CDR3: TGTGCCAGCAGCTTAGCGCGGGGCCTTGAGACCCAGTACTTC. Translated: CASSLARGLETQYF.